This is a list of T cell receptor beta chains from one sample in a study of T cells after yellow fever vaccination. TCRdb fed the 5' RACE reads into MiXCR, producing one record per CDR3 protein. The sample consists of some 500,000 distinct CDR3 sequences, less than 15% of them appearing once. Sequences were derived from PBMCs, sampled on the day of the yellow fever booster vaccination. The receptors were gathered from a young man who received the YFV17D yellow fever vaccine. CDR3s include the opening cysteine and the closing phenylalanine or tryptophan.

CDR3aa: CASSPDSAGGSNTQYF
len: 16
v_gene: TRBV5-1
j_gene: TRBJ2-3

CDR3aa: CASSPQGGLHTEAFF
len: 15
v_gene: TRBV7-9
j_gene: TRBJ1-1

CDR3aa: CSVPDRAVSSAQFF
len: 14
v_gene: TRBV29-1
j_gene: TRBJ2-1

CDR3aa: CASRGSGGDIQYF
len: 13
v_gene: TRBV12-3/TRBV12-4
j_gene: TRBJ2-4

CDR3aa: CASSTMLGSPYYEQYF
len: 16
v_gene: TRBV28
j_gene: TRBJ2-7

CDR3aa: CASSPNPGTLAKNIQYF
len: 17
v_gene: TRBV27
j_gene: TRBJ2-4

CDR3aa: CSAEDKETQYF
len: 11
v_gene: TRBV20-1
j_gene: TRBJ2-5

CDR3aa: CASSLGIGTQYF
len: 12
v_gene: TRBV5-1
j_gene: TRBJ2-5

CDR3aa: CASSLSQAGGSYEQYF
len: 16
v_gene: TRBV5-1
j_gene: TRBJ2-7

CDR3aa: CASSPGTGWYGYTF
len: 14
v_gene: TRBV9
j_gene: TRBJ1-2

CDR3aa: CASSLGSTLKDEQYF
len: 15
v_gene: TRBV5-1
j_gene: TRBJ2-7

CDR3aa: CASSQNRWKQFF
len: 12
v_gene: TRBV14
j_gene: TRBJ2-1

CDR3aa: CASSPGLAGASEQYF
len: 15
v_gene: TRBV7-2
j_gene: TRBJ2-7

CDR3aa: CSVVLQGRETQYF
len: 13
v_gene: TRBV29-1
j_gene: TRBJ2-5

CDR3aa: CASSVDRRGNTIYF
len: 14
v_gene: TRBV5-5
j_gene: TRBJ1-3

CDR3aa: CSARDQSSNPYEQYF
len: 15
v_gene: TRBV20-1
j_gene: TRBJ2-7

CDR3aa: CATSDSSRDEQFF
len: 13
v_gene: TRBV24-1
j_gene: TRBJ2-1

CDR3aa: CASSHSPHGTSAATDTQYF
len: 19
v_gene: TRBV11-1
j_gene: TRBJ2-3

CDR3aa: CASSPTMNTEAFF
len: 13
v_gene: TRBV6-1
j_gene: TRBJ1-1

CDR3aa: CSAAHGPETQYF
len: 12
v_gene: TRBV20-1
j_gene: TRBJ2-3

CDR3aa: CASSQRSTNEKLFF
len: 14
v_gene: TRBV7-2
j_gene: TRBJ1-4

CDR3aa: CASSSGGQYHEQYF
len: 14
v_gene: TRBV7-6
j_gene: TRBJ2-7

CDR3aa: CASYEAGRTDTQYF
len: 14
v_gene: TRBV18
j_gene: TRBJ2-3